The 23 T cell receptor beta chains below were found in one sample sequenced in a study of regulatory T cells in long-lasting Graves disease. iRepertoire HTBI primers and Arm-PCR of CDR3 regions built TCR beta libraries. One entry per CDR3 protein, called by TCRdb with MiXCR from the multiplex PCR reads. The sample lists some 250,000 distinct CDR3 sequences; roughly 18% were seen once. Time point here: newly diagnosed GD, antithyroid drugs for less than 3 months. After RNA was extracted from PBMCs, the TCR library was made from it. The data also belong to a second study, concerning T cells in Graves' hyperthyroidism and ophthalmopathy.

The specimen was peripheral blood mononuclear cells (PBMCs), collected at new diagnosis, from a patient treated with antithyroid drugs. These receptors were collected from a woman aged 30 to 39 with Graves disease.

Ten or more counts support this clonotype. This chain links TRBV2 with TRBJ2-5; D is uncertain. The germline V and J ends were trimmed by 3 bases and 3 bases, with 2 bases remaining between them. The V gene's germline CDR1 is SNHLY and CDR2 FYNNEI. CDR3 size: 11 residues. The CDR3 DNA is TGTGCCAGCAGTGACGAAGAGACCCAGTACTTC. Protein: CASSDEETQYF.

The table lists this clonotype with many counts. The CDR3 DNA is TGTGCCAGCAGCGAGGGGTCTCTCCGCTCCTACGAGCAGTACTTC. Protein product: CASSEGSLRSYEQYF. The chain carries TRBV9 and TRBJ2-7, with D perhaps matching TRBD1 (5 bases). The CDR3 loop spans 15 amino acids. Trimming removed 3 bases from V and 0 bases from J, with 13 bases in between. Germline V gene lookup returns CDR1 SGDLS and CDR2 YYNGEE.

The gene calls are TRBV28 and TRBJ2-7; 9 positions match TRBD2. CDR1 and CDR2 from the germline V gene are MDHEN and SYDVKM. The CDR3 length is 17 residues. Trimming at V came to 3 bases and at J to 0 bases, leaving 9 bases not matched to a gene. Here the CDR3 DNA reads TGTGCCAGCAGTTTGATGATTGGCGGGGGGGCCTCCTACGAGCAGTACTTC. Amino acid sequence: CASSLMIGGGASYEQYF. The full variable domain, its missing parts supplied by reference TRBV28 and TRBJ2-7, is DVKVTQSSRYLVKRTGEKVFLECVQDMDHENMFWYRQDPGLGLRLIYFSYDVKMKEKGDIPEGYSVSREKKERFSLILESASTNQTSMYLCASSLMIGGGASYEQYFGPGTRLTVT.

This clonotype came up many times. This CDR3 is CASSPRTGGNEQFF. As DNA, the CDR3 is TGTGCCAGCAGCCCCCGAACAGGGGGGAATGAGCAGTTCTTC. The V gene is TRBV3-1, the J gene TRBJ2-1; 8 positions agree with TRBD1. The V gene's germline CDR1 is LGHDT and CDR2 YNNKEL (reference sequence). Germline trimming cut 4 bases from V and 7 bases from J; bases unmatched to any gene: 6. There are 14 residues in the CDR3.

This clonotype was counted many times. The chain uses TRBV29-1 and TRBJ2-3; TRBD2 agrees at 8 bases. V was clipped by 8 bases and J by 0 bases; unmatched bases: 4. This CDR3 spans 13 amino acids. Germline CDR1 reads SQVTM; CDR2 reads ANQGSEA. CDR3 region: CSHRGGSTDTQYF. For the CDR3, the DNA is TGCAGCCACCGGGGGGGGAGCACAGATACGCAGTATTTT.

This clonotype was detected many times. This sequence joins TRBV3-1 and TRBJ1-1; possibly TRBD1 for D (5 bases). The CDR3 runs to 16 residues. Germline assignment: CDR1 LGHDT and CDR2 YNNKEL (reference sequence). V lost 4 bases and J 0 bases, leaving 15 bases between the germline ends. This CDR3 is CASSPYPGRVNTEAFF. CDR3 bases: TGTGCCAGCAGCCCCTACCCAGGGCGAGTGAACACTGAAGCTTTCTTT.

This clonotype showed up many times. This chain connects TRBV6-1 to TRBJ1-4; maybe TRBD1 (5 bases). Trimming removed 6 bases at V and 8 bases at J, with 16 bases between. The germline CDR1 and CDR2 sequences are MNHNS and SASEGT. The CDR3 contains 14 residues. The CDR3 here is CASRIAGFSEKLFF. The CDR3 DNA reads TGTGCCAGCAGAATCGCAGGGTTCAGCGAAAAACTGTTTTTT.

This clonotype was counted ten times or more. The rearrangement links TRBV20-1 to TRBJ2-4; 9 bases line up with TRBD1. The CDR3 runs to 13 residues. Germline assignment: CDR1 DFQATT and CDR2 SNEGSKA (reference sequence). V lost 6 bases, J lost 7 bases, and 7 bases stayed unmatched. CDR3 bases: TGCAGTGCCCCGGGGACAGGGCCGAACATTCAGTACTTC. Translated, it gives CSAPGTGPNIQYF.

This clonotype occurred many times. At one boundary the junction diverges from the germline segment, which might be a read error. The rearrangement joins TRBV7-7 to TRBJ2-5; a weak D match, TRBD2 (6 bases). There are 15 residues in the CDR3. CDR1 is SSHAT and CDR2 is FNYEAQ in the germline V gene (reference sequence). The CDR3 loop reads CASSSTASAKETQYF. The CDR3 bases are TGTGCTAGCAGCTCCACAGCTAGCGCGAAGGAGACCCAGTACTTC.

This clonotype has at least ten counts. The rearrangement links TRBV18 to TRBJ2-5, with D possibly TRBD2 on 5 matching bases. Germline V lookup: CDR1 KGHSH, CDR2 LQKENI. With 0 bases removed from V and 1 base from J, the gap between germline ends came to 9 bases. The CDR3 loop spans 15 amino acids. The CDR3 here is CASSPPGGFQETQYF. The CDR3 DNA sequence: TGTGCCAGCTCACCACCTGGCGGGTTCCAAGAGACCCAGTACTTC.

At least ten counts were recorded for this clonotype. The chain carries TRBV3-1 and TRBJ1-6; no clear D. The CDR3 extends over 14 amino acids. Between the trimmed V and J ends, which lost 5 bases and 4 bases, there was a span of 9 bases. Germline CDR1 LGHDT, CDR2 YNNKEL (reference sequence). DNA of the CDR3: TGTGCCAGCAGCGCCGGCACTTATAATTCACCCCTCCACTTT. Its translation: CASSAGTYNSPLHF.

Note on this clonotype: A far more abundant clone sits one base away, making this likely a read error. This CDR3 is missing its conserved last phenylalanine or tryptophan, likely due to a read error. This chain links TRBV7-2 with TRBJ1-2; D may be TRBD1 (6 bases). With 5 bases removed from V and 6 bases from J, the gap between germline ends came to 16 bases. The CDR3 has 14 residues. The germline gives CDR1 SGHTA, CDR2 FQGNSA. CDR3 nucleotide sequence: TGTGCCAGCAGCATCCACGGACAGCCCAATGGCTACACCTTG. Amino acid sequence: CASSIHGQPNGYTL.

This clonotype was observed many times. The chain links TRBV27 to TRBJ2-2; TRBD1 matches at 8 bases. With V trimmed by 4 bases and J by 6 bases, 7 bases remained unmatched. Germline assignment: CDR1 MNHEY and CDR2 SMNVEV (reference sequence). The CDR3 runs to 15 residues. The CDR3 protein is CASSSDRVVPGELFF. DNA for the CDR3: TGTGCCAGCAGTTCGGACAGGGTGGTCCCCGGGGAGCTGTTTTTT.

The CDR3, as DNA: TGTGCCAGCAGTTACCCGTCCCGGGGCTACGAGCAGTTCTTC. Translated: CASSYPSRGYEQFF. The V gene is TRBV6-9, the J gene TRBJ2-1; D assignment may be TRBD1 or TRBD2 (5 bases each). V was shortened by 3 bases and J by 10 bases, with 16 bases between the two germline ends. The CDR3 has 14 residues. From germline, CDR1 is MNHGY and CDR2 SVAAGI.

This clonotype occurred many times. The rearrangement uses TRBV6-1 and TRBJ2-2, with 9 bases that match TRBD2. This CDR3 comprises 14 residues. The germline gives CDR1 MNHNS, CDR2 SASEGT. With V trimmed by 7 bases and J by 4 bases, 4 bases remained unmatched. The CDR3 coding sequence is TGTGCCAGCACTCCTAGCGGGGCCACCGGGGAGCTGTTTTTT. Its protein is CASTPSGATGELFF.

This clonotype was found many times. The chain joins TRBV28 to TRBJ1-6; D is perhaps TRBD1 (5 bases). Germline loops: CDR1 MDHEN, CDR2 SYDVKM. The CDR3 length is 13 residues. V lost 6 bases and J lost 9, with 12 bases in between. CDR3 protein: CASRPHQGSPLHF. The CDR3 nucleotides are TGTGCCAGCAGACCACATCAGGGTTCACCCCTCCACTTT. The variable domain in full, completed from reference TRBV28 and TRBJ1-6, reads DVKVTQSSRYLVKRTGEKVFLECVQDMDHENMFWYRQDPGLGLRLIYFSYDVKMKEKGDIPEGYSVSREKKERFSLILESASTNQTSMYLCASRPHQGSPLHFGNGTRLTVT.

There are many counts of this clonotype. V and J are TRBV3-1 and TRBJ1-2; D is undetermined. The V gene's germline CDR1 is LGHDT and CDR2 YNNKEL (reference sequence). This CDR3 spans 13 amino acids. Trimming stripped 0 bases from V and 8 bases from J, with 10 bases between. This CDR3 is CASSQERSLGYTF. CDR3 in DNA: TGTGCCAGCAGCCAAGAAAGGTCCCTCGGCTACACCTTC.

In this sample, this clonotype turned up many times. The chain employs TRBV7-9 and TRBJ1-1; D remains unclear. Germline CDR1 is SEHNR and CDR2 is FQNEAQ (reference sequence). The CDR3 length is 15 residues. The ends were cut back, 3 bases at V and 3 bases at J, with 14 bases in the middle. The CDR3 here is CASSFGNRRDTEAFF. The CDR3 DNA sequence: TGTGCCAGCAGCTTTGGTAACAGACGGGACACTGAAGCTTTCTTT.

The CDR3 nucleotides read TGTGCCAGCAGTCGGAACAGGGGGCTGGTAGAGTACTTC. Residues: CASSRNRGLVEYF. The chain employs TRBV12-3 or TRBV12-4 and TRBJ2-7; 9 nucleotides line up with TRBD1. The junction had 10 bases not matched to a gene; V was cut back by 5 bases and J by 11 bases. The CDR3 contains 13 residues.

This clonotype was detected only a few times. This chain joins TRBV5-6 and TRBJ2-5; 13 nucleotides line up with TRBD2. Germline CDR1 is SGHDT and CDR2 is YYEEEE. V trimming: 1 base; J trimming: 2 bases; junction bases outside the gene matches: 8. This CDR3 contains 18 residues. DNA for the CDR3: TGTGCCAGCAGCTTGAAGGTCTCACTAGCGGGGGGGCAAGAGACCCAGTACTTC. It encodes CASSLKVSLAGGQETQYF.

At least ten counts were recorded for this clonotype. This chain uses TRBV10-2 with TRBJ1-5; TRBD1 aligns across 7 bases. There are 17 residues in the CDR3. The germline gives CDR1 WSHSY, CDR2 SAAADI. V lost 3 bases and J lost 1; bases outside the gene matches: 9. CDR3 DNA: TGCGCCAGCAGTGATGCGGACAGGTCGGTAAGCAATCAGCCCCAGCATTTT. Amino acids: CASSDADRSVSNQPQHF.

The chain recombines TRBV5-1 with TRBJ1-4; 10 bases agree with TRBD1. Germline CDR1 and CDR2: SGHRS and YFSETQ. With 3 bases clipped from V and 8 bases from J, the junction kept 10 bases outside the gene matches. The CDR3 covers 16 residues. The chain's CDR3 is CASSSGQGIAGEKLFF. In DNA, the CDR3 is TGCGCCAGCAGCTCGGGACAGGGGATTGCGGGGGAAAAACTGTTTTTT.

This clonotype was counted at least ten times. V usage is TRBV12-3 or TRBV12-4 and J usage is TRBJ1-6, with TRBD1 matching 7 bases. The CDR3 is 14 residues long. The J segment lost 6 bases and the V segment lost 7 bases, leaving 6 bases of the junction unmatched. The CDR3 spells CASNQRQGNSPLHF. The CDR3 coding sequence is TGTGCCAGCAACCAGCGACAGGGTAATTCACCCCTCCACTTT.